The subject of this entry is one T cell receptor beta chain. The CDR3 extends over 14 amino acids. V lost 0 bases to trimming and J lost 3 bases, with 9 bases between them. The germline gives CDR1 SGHRS, CDR2 YFSETQ. The record originates from a study of T cell changes during pregnancy in multiple sclerosis. Only in-frame clones appear in the TCRdb table, and some are missing; sequencing was by immunoSEQ multiplex PCR. Counted here are more than 45,000 clones, roughly 92% occurring once; the ten biggest clones make up less than 0.65%. The sample here was CD4+ T cells from peripheral blood mononuclear cells, taken in the second trimester of pregnancy. This TCR derives from a female donor with multiple sclerosis, enrolled in a pregnancy study. V is TRBV5-1 and J is TRBJ1-1; D is possibly TRBD1 (5 bases). The CDR3 region is CASSLGGGYTEAFF. For the CDR3, the DNA is TGCGCCAGCAGCTTGGGGGGGGGTTACACTGAAGCTTTCTTT.